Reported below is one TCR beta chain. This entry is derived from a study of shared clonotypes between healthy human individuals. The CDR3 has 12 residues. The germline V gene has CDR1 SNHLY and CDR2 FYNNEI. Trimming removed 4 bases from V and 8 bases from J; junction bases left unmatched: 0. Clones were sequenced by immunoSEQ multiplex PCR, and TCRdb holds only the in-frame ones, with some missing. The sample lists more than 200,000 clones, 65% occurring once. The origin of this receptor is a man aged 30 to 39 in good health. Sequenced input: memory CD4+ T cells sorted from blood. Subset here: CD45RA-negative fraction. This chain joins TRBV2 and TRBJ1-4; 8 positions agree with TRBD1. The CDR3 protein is CASSGTGEKLFF. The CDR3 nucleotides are TGTGCCAGCAGTGGGACAGGGGAAAAACTGTTTTTT.